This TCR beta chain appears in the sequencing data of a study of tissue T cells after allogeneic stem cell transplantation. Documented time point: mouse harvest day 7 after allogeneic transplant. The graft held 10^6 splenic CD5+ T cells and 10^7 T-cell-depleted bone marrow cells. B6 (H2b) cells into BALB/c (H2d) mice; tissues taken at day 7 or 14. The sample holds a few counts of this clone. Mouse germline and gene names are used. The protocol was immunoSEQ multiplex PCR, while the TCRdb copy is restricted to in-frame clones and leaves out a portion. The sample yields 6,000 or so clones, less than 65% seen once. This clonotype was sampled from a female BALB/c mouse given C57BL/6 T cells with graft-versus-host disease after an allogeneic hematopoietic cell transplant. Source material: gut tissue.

The DNA read from the CDR3 is TGTGCCAGCAGTGATTGGGTCAACCAAGACACCCAGTAC. It specifies CASSDWVNQDTQY. The CDR3 in full is CASSDWVNQDTQYF. The chain is built from TRBV13-1 and TRBJ2-5; the D is unclear. Coverage ceases 1 residue before the CDR3 finishes, and the germline J gene fills in the end. CDR3 length: 14 residues. V dropped 1 base and J dropped 0 bases, with 6 bases sitting between them. Germline V CDR1 and CDR2: NSHNY, SYGAGN.